These 3 T cell receptor beta chains were all obtained from the same sample, sequenced in a study of glioma-infiltrating T cells. TCR alpha and beta CDR3 regions were amplified from RNA using iRepertoire nested multiplex PCR. TCRdb redid the calling of the multiplex PCR reads with MiXCR, one entry per CDR3 protein. Found here are about 140,000 distinct CDR3 sequences, roughly 43% of them singletons; the top ten hold 15% to 25%. The sequencing input was glioma tissue, nonneoplastic brain tissue, or PBMCs (not recorded which). These receptor sequences come from a human donor with low-grade glioma or glioblastoma, undergoing nonglioma brain surgery, or in good health (not recorded which).

The rearrangement links TRBV7-2 to TRBJ2-5; no clear D. This CDR3 has 13 amino acids. Trimming took 5 bases from V and 5 from J, leaving 12 bases between them. CDR1 and CDR2 from the germline V gene are SGHTA and FQGNSA. The CDR3, as DNA: TGTGCCAGCAGCCGCGACCCTGCTGAGACCCAGTACTTC. It translates to CASSRDPAETQYF.

V gene TRBV15 combines with J gene TRBJ2-3, with D possibly TRBD2 on 6 matching bases. Trimming took off 1 base at V and 0 bases at J, with 20 bases between the two ends. The germline CDR1 and CDR2 sequences are LNHNV and YYDKDF (reference sequence). There are 19 residues in the CDR3. Here the CDR3 reads CATSRVTGDTLRSTDTQYF. CDR3 DNA sequence: TGTGCCACCAGCAGAGTGACGGGAGACACCCTACGCAGCACAGATACGCAGTATTTT.

This clonotype was counted between two and nine times. The chain has TRBV6-1 and TRBJ2-3; 7 bases map to TRBD2. With 10 bases clipped from V and 0 bases from J, the junction kept 10 bases outside the gene matches. The CDR3 has 15 residues. The germline gives CDR1 MNHNS, CDR2 SASEGT. DNA for the CDR3: TGTGCCACAAGAGGGAGGGCGATAAGCACAGATACGCAGTATTTT. Its protein product is CATRGRAISTDTQYF.